Listed here are 26 T cell receptor beta chains from one sample, sequenced in a study of early stage breast cancer tumors. TCRdb keeps only in-frame clones here, not all; method: immunoSEQ multiplex PCR. The top ten clones hold approximately 8.8% of a sample with about 10,000 clones, around 81% of them seen once. The material sequenced was normal breast tissue next to the tumor. The receptors here all came from a person aged 35-49 years with breast cancer.

Only one count was recorded for this clone. V usage is TRBV6-1 and J usage is TRBJ2-5, with 8 bases that match TRBD2. CDR3 length: 14 residues. The V segment lost 6 bases and the J segment 4 bases; nucleotides outside the gene matches: 7. Germline V gene lookup returns CDR1 MNHNS and CDR2 SASEGT. The CDR3 is CASRPGLVGETQYF. DNA of the CDR3: TGTGCCAGCAGGCCGGGACTAGTTGGAGAGACCCAGTACTTC.

V usage is TRBV14 and J usage is TRBJ1-2, with unresolved D. CDR1 SGHDN and CDR2 FVKESK come from the germline V gene. Trimming took off 0 bases at V and 1 base at J, with 3 bases between the two ends. The length of the CDR3 is 13 residues. In DNA form, the CDR3 reads TGTGCCAGCAGCCAAGATCGTAACTATGGCTACACCTTC. Residues: CASSQDRNYGYTF.

Relative to its sample, this clone is medium-sized. This chain links TRBV11-2 with TRBJ1-2; D is unclear. This CDR3 is 14 amino acids long. Germline lookup yields CDR1 SGHAT and CDR2 FQNNGV. Trimming took 7 bases from V and 5 from J, leaving 17 bases between them. CDR3 loop: CASTLGLADYGYTF. The CDR3 coding sequence is TGTGCCAGCACCCTCGGATTGGCAGATTATGGCTACACCTTC.

The chain recombines TRBV19 with TRBJ1-2; D uncertain. Germline lookup yields CDR1 LNHDA and CDR2 SQIVND (reference sequence). The CDR3 loop spans 11 amino acids. V gave up 6 bases and J gave up 8 bases, with 10 bases separating them. Here the CDR3 reads CASSLSEGYTF. CDR3 nucleotides: TGTGCCAGTAGCCTCTCGGAAGGCTACACCTTC.

This clone was seen a single time. The chain carries TRBV11-2 and TRBJ2-5; 10 bases are shared with TRBD1. Germline CDR1 SGHAT, CDR2 FQNNGV. This CDR3 spans 16 amino acids. Trimming took 5 bases from V and 4 from J; bases not matched to a gene: 10. CDR3 loop: CASSQEGQGRAETQYF. CDR3 coding DNA: TGTGCCAGCAGCCAAGAGGGACAGGGGCGCGCAGAGACCCAGTACTTC.

The chain recombines TRBV11-2 with TRBJ2-1; D is unresolved. The germline gives CDR1 SGHAT, CDR2 FQNNGV. The CDR3 runs 11 residues. V shed 2 bases and J shed 11 bases, with 7 bases lying between them. As DNA, the CDR3 is TGTGCCAGCAGCTTAAGGCATAAGCAGTTCTTC. Translation gives CASSLRHKQFF.

V gene TRBV19 combines with J gene TRBJ2-7; D remains ambiguous. V was cut by 0 bases and J by 4 bases, with 13 bases left in between. In germline, CDR1 is LNHDA, CDR2 SQIVND (reference sequence). CDR3 length: 15 amino acids. The CDR3 nucleotides are TGTGCCAGTAGTATAGATCTAGGCGTCGGGTACGAGCAGTACTTC. Residues: CASSIDLGVGYEQYF.

V gene TRBV27 combines with J gene TRBJ2-5, with 7 bases aligning to TRBD1. The germline V gene has CDR1 MNHEY and CDR2 SMNVEV (reference sequence). The CDR3 spans 15 residues. The V and J ends lost 3 bases and 5 bases, in that order; junction bases with no gene match: 9. In DNA, the CDR3 is TGTGCCAGCAGTTTTAGCCGGGCAGGGGGTGAGACCCAGTACTTC. Residues: CASSFSRAGGETQYF.

The chain joins TRBV6-1 to TRBJ2-3; no clear D gene. The CDR3 is 11 amino acids. The V gene lost 0 bases and the J gene lost 12 bases, with 7 bases spanning the gap. Germline V gene data show CDR1 as MNHNS and CDR2 as SASEGT. CDR3 region: CASSEATLQYF. In DNA form, the CDR3 reads TGTGCCAGCAGTGAAGCTACCCTCCAGTATTTT.

The chain links TRBV10-3 to TRBJ1-1; possible D gene TRBD1, 6 bases. The ends were cut back, 3 bases at V and 8 bases at J, with 10 bases in the middle. Germline values: CDR1 ENHRY, CDR2 SYGVKD. This CDR3 is built from 12 residues. The DNA for the CDR3 is TGTGCCATCAGTGAATCACAGGGAGAAGCTTTCTTT. Translated, it gives CAISESQGEAFF.

The CDR3 region is CASAVSSSTDTQYF. The CDR3 DNA reads as TGTGCCAGCGCAGTCAGTTCTAGCACAGATACGCAGTATTTT. This rearrangement joins TRBV18 to TRBJ2-3; D is ambiguous. The CDR3 spans 14 residues. Germline CDR1 is KGHSH and CDR2 is LQKENI. The V gene lost 8 bases and the J gene lost 0 bases, with 12 bases spanning the gap.

Concerning this clone: Other DNA sequences in this sample translate to the same CDR3. The chain joins TRBV6-6 to TRBJ2-2, with D possibly TRBD2 on 6 matching bases. Trimming shortened V by 6 bases and J by 1 base, and 12 bases separated the two germline ends. Germline CDR1 reads MNHNY; CDR2 reads SVGAGI (reference sequence). CDR3 length equals 15 residues. The CDR3 DNA follows: TGTGCCAGCAGCCCGGTGGGGGGGAACACCGGGGAGCTGTTTTTT. This codes for CASSPVGGNTGELFF.

The chain links TRBV7-9 to TRBJ2-3; D is uncertain. Trimming stripped 6 bases from V and 4 bases from J, with 14 bases between. Germline V gene sequence: CDR1 SEHNR, CDR2 FQNEAQ (reference sequence). The CDR3 contains 14 residues. The CDR3 DNA reads as TGTGCCAGCAGGGACCAAAAGGACGCAGATACGCAGTATTTT. This encodes CASRDQKDADTQYF.

The rearrangement uses TRBV6-5 and TRBJ2-7, with D possibly being TRBD2 (5 bases). From germline, CDR1 is MNHEY and CDR2 SVGAGI. V shed 6 bases and J shed 2 bases, with 14 bases lying between them. The CDR3 consists of 14 residues. As DNA, the CDR3 is TGTGCCAGCAGCCTTACGAGGGCTACCTACGAGCAGTACTTC. This encodes CASSLTRATYEQYF.

This clone turned up a few times. The V call is TRBV30, the J call TRBJ2-7; tentatively, D is TRBD2 (6 bases). CDR1 and CDR2 from the germline V gene are GTSNPN and SVGIG (reference sequence). With 3 bases removed from V and 3 bases from J, the gap between germline ends came to 15 bases. The CDR3 sequence is 14 residues long. CDR3 nucleotides: TGTGCCTGGAGGCCCCTGGGACTTTACTACGAGCAGTACTTC. Protein product: CAWRPLGLYYEQYF.

The chain has TRBV28 and TRBJ2-3; D tentatively reads TRBD1 or TRBD2 (6 bases each). Germline CDR1 is MDHEN and CDR2 is SYDVKM. This CDR3 has 16 residues. Between the trimmed V and J ends, which lost 5 bases and 2 bases, there was a span of 17 bases. CDR3 sequence (DNA): TGTGCCAGCAGTGGGGGGCCGGGCGTAAACACAGATACGCAGTATTTT. Its translation is CASSGGPGVNTDTQYF.

This clone was observed a single time. V usage is TRBV11-2 and J usage is TRBJ2-1; D call uncertain. The CDR3 sequence is 15 residues long. Germline V lookup: CDR1 SGHAT, CDR2 FQNNGV. The ends were cut back, 1 base at V and 3 bases at J, with 10 bases in the middle. CDR3 residues: CASSLAVSNYNEQFF. CDR3 DNA sequence: TGTGCCAGCAGCTTAGCAGTCTCAAACTACAATGAGCAGTTCTTC.

This chain uses TRBV4-1 with TRBJ2-1; tentative D call: TRBD2 (5 bases). The V end lost 1 base, the J end lost 6 bases, and 10 bases lay between the germline ends. The CDR3 totals 14 residues. Germline CDR1 MGHRA, CDR2 YSYEKL. The CDR3 DNA reads TGCGCCAGCAGCCAAGTAGGACTGGGCAATGAGCAGTTCTTC. Encoded protein: CASSQVGLGNEQFF.

This sequence joins TRBV2 and TRBJ2-1; a possible D gene is TRBD1 (6 bases). The CDR3 is made up of 11 amino acids. The V gene lost 8 bases and the J gene lost 8 bases, with 10 bases spanning the gap. Germline CDR1 SNHLY, CDR2 FYNNEI. The CDR3 DNA sequence: TGTGCCAGCTCCTGGACAGATGAGCAGTTCTTC. Translation: CASSWTDEQFF.

This chain connects TRBV7-8 to TRBJ2-7; 9 nucleotides match TRBD1. J lost 0 bases, V lost 5 bases, and 8 bases had no gene match. This CDR3 comprises 16 residues. CDR1 and CDR2 from the germline V gene are SGHVS and FQNEAQ. CDR3 protein: CASSITTGGNSYEQYF. CDR3 DNA sequence: TGTGCCAGCAGCATTACCACAGGGGGCAACTCCTACGAGCAGTACTTC.

The chain employs TRBV11-2 and TRBJ1-1; D gene unclear. V was shortened by 3 bases and J by 0 bases, with 8 bases between the two germline ends. This CDR3 spans 14 amino acids. Germline CDR1 SGHAT, CDR2 FQNNGV. CDR3 DNA: TGTGCCAGCAGCTTTACCCCCGTGAACACTGAAGCTTTCTTT. Translation: CASSFTPVNTEAFF.

This clone was counted only a few times. The chain recombines TRBV27 with TRBJ2-1; no clear D. The CDR3 has 13 amino acids. V lost 7 bases and J 8 bases, leaving 15 bases between the germline ends. Germline values: CDR1 MNHEY, CDR2 SMNVEV (reference sequence). The CDR3 DNA sequence: TGTGCCAGCAAACTTCCAAACTCGCATGAGCAGTTCTTC. It encodes CASKLPNSHEQFF.

V and J are TRBV5-1 and TRBJ1-4; D is possibly TRBD1 (6 bases). Trimming cost V 0 bases and J 8 bases, with 14 bases left between them. This CDR3 region has 15 residues. Germline CDR1 SGHRS, CDR2 YFSETQ. The CDR3: CASSLAGPRGEKLFF. The CDR3 nucleotides read TGCGCCAGCAGCTTGGCGGGACCGAGGGGGGAAAAACTGTTTTTT.

The genes are TRBV4-1 and TRBJ2-1, with TRBD2 matching 7 bases. The CDR3 is made up of 15 amino acids. Germline CDR1 and CDR2: MGHRA and YSYEKL. Trimming at V came to 1 base and at J to 5 bases, leaving 5 bases not matched to a gene. CDR3 sequence: CASSQGPSGNNEQFF. The CDR3 nucleotides are TGCGCCAGCAGCCAAGGGCCTAGCGGAAACAATGAGCAGTTCTTC.

This clone ranks as medium-sized. The gene calls are TRBV10-2 and TRBJ2-1; no reliable D call. Germline V gives CDR1 WSHSY, CDR2 SAAADI. The CDR3 has 18 residues. V dropped 2 bases and J dropped 2 bases, with 19 bases sitting between them. CDR3 sequence reads: CASSEPEGWASPYNEQFF. CDR3 DNA: TGCGCCAGCAGTGAGCCTGAAGGGTGGGCTTCGCCCTACAATGAGCAGTTCTTC.

This chain connects TRBV6-4 to TRBJ2-1; D is ambiguous. The CDR3 has 15 amino acids. V lost 3 bases and J lost 5, with 14 bases in between. From germline, CDR1 is MRHNA and CDR2 SNTAGT. CDR3: CASSETPLGDNEQFF. The CDR3 DNA reads TGTGCCAGCAGTGAAACCCCTTTAGGAGACAATGAGCAGTTCTTC.